The TCR beta chain under discussion was sequenced for a study of regulatory T cells in long-lasting Graves disease (dated by TCRdb to the early 2020s). Looking at the study overall: In the newly diagnosed Graves' disease group, patients had been taking antithyroid drugs for less than 3 months. A total of around 35 samples underwent TCR sequencing, from roughly 13 patients with persistent Graves' disease and around 20 patients with newly diagnosed Graves' disease. The study was registered as a clinical trial and conducted in China. Persistent Graves' disease patients were compared with newly diagnosed Graves' disease patients by peripheral blood TCR sequencing and RNA sequencing. Study-wide findings and limitations: Only peripheral blood was studied, because thyroid tissue, the primary lesion, was inaccessible. Compared with newly diagnosed patients, patients with persistent Graves' disease had lower TCR Shannon entropy and fewer highly expanded clones, which suggests clonal expansion. The small sample size was acknowledged by the authors as a limitation that may reduce accuracy. Preferential use of TRBV28, TRBJ1-2 and TRBJ2-5 was observed in persistent disease, whereas TRBV20-1 and TRBJ2-1 were favored in newly diagnosed disease. More public clonotypes were shared among persistent patients (roughly 3,000) than among newly diagnosed patients (roughly 1,000). Only the TCR beta chain was sequenced and analyzed.

The intended sense of this specimen's time point label: newly diagnosed GD, antithyroid drugs for less than 3 months. For both TCR sequencing and RNA sequencing, RNA was extracted from PBMCs in TRIzol. The diagnosis of Graves' disease was made according to American Thyroid Association guidelines. Patients were recruited from an endocrinology department in Xi'an, China. Each patient gave around 9.2 milliliters of peripheral blood, collected in an EDTA anticoagulant tube. PBMCs were isolated by Ficoll Paque Plus density gradient separation without further T cell sorting. RNA quality was checked with an Agilent 2100 Bioanalyzer and agarose gel, and concentration with a NanoDrop 2000. There are a few counts of this clonotype. This clone's antigen is unknown. Base qualities were left out, and no much larger clone turns up one base away. V is cut back by 0 bases and J by 2 bases, with 10 bases in the junction unmatched. Including the terminal cysteine and phenylalanine, the CDR3 comprises 18 residues. The read is trimmed to its CDR3 DNA, 54 bases read in frame from base 1. In the germline V gene, CDR1 corresponds to SGHDT and CDR2 to YYEEEE.

Libraries were made using multiplex PCR. Sequencing used an Illumina HiSeq 4000. TCR beta libraries were built with iRepertoire HTBI primers and Arm-PCR amplification of CDR3 regions. Before sequencing, the PCR products went through gel purification. On the authors' methods: Gene usage analysis of CDR3 amino acid clonotypes used the approximately 62 TRBV and some 13 TRBJ segments found across samples. COPE and FqMerger were used to merge filtered high-quality paired reads into contigs. Contigs were aligned with BLAST to IMGT TRBV, TRBD and TRBJ reference genes, and CDR3 was defined per IMGT. Any clonotype with a frequency above 0.1% was counted as a highly expanded clone. Shannon entropy served as the measure of repertoire diversity, while the Gini coefficient captured V-J evenness. A clonotype was considered public if more than one individual shared it. TCRdb reanalyzed the raw reads on its own, using fastp at Q25 for trimming and MiXCR for clone calling, and kept in-frame beta chains. Rows merge per CDR3 protein into single entries with the most common DNA and genes. Here the V and J calls rest on TCRdb's processing, not on the authors' analysis. The sample table shows approximately 540,000 distinct CDR3 sequences, and about 12% are seen once. The ten largest make up more than 8% of the sample.

These data were likewise used in another study, on T cells in Graves' hyperthyroidism and ophthalmopathy. That second publication adds: A patient counted as having stable Graves' hyperthyroidism if no progression to ophthalmopathy occurred over 18 months of follow-up. Hyperthyroidism patients were newly diagnosed, had a disease duration of under 2 months, and were aged 18 to 65 years. Any patient with an uncontrolled infection, another autoimmune disease, pregnancy or lactation was excluded. Diagnoses were based on clinical symptoms, serum thyroxine and TRAb, thyroid ultrasound and orbital computed tomography. The first round of RT-PCR for the TCR CDR3 was performed with the HTBI primer set and the Qiagen OneStep RT-PCR kit. Most expanded thyroid clonotypes (frequency above 0.001) were also detected in blood, a finding suggesting that blood repertoires may reflect thyroid immune responses. Ophthalmopathy was separated from stable hyperthyroidism by a 13 V-J signature model, with roughly 88% sensitivity and about 84% specificity obtained in cross-validation and 80%/75% obtained in testing. In validation, the model predicted progression to ophthalmopathy a median of about 6.5 months before onset, with roughly 70% sensitivity and more than 72% specificity. A discovery cohort of around 100 patients, roughly 45 with Graves' ophthalmopathy and approximately 60 with stable Graves' hyperthyroidism, was used to find distinguishing TCR V-J signatures. An independent validation cohort of under 20 hyperthyroidism patients and 17 patients who later progressed to ophthalmopathy tested prospective prediction of ophthalmopathy. For training and testing, the 95 to 100 patients in the discovery cohort were randomly divided in a 7:3 ratio. In roughly six Graves' hyperthyroidism patients, the study also compared T-cell repertoires from thyroid tissue with T-cell repertoires from blood. After blood sampling, hyperthyroidism patients were treated with methimazole at a starting dose of 30 mg daily, and ophthalmopathy patients were treated with high-dose intravenous methylprednisolone. Libraries were constructed in a second round of multiplex PCR, after which size selection and purification were performed. The libraries were sequenced on an Illumina HiSeq2000 using paired-end 100 bp reads. SOAPnuke was used to process the raw data, throwing out any read that contained adapters or uncalled bases, had a mean Phred below 15, or lacked an exact constant-primer or identifier match. COPE v1.2.5 was used to merge high-quality paired reads, and clonotypes were defined as unique nucleotide sequences. MiTCR v1.1 was used to align clonotypes to the IMGT TRBV, TRBD and TRBJ reference segments. The analysis was restricted to V-J combinations with a frequency above 0.0001, which together covered 99% to 99.2% of the repertoires. A TCS score was defined as the ratio between F50 (clonal expansion) and ExV (chaos), using BLOSUM62-based TCRdist between CDR3 peptides within each V-J. Welch's t-statistics and random forest reduced 500 to 550 V-J features to some 14, which were used in a naive Bayes classifier (R e1071). Sample size was not statistically predetermined, and investigators were not blinded to group allocation. The paper describes TCR Vbeta CDR3 sequencing of about 140 peripheral blood samples, made up of 43 ophthalmopathy patients, roughly 75 hyperthyroidism patients and 17 progressor patients.

The rearranged chain carries TRBV5-6 and TRBJ2-2; 7 of the junction bases match TRBD1. The sequence derives from a young woman with Graves disease. Donor details come from another sample of the same person, matched by shared clones. This material consisted of peripheral blood mononuclear cells (PBMCs), taken at new diagnosis, from a patient treated with antithyroid drugs. At the DNA level, the sequence is TGTGCCAGCAGCTTGGTCTGGGGGACAGCTAGCAACACCGGGGAGCTGTTTTTT. The resulting protein is CASSLVWGTASNTGELFF.